This TCR beta chain appears in the sequencing data of a study of T-cell reconstitution after alpha-beta-depleted transplantation in children. General study results and limits: In some patients, recipient T cells and intrathymic progenitors surviving conditioning explained high day-60 diversity. Expanded graft clones, several hundred of them, were reportedly the source of alpha-beta T cells about two months after transplant. The authors attributed T-cell counts and diversity one year after transplant mostly to newly produced T cells.

Unique molecular identifiers were incorporated during preparation of the TCRbeta library. TCRdb redid the calling of the PCR reads with MiXCR, one entry per CDR3 protein. The sample lists about 110,000 distinct CDR3 sequences, almost 6.5% seen once, with less than 30% in the top ten. This clonotype was seen only a few times. Its antigen is still unknown. This CDR3 comprises 12 residues. The ends were cut back, 5 bases at V and 4 bases at J, with 9 bases in the middle. Germline-derived CDR1 and CDR2 are SGHAT and FQDESV (reference sequence). The source of this sequence is a male patient aged 2-15 years who had a stem cell transplant for acute lymphoblastic leukemia, so the T cells may come from the graft donor. The chain has TRBV11-1 and TRBJ2-7; D is ambiguous. Here the sequenced sample was PBMCs, mostly from graft donor cells, taken 360 days after TCRalphabeta/CD19-depleted stem cell transplant. CDR3 nucleotide sequence: TGTGCCAGCAGCCTCCGCCCTTACGAGCAGTACTTC. Protein product: CASSLRPYEQYF.